This T cell receptor (beta chain) was found in a study of cytomegalovirus exposure and HLA in healthy donors. Study-wide results and limits: A later analysis showed TCR association rates differing by HLA locus, peaking at DRB1 and lowest at HLA-C. Serostatus for CMV was the only available immune exposure information. Sequencing depth roughly uniform across donors was assumed in presence/absence analyses.

Amplification used 60 Vbeta primers and 13 Jbeta primers. Clones were sequenced by immunoSEQ multiplex PCR, and TCRdb holds only the in-frame ones, with some missing. The sample has roughly 80,000 clones, under 80% seen once. With regard to this clone: Antigen: not known.

Germline V gene lookup returns CDR1 KGHSH and CDR2 LQKENI. The CDR3 runs 19 residues. V lost 2 bases and J lost 0, with 20 bases in between. This receptor was taken from a woman in her forties or fifties in good health and CMV-seropositive. Sample: PBMCs. The V call is TRBV18, the J call TRBJ1-5; D gene uncertain. CDR3 in DNA: TGTGCCAGCTCACCAATGCAACGTAGGGAGGCCTTTAGCAATCAGCCCCAGCATTTT. This translates into CASSPMQRREAFSNQPQHF.